The entry that follows covers one T cell receptor beta chain sequence. Its specificity is not known. Germline assignment: CDR1 SGHTA and CDR2 FQGTGA. This CDR3 has 13 residues. Whole-blood RNA isolation (total RNA) proceeded without T cell sorting. The data stem from a study of monozygotic twins with inflammatory bowel disease. TCRdb re-called the 5' RACE reads; one entry per CDR3 protein, DNA not given. This table lists under 200,000 distinct CDR3 sequences. Findings and caveats of the study: Perhaps reflecting limited power, concordant and discordant twins did not differ in repertoire similarity.

The sample comprised blood. This chain uses TRBV7-3 with TRBJ1-2. The receptor's source is a human donor with ulcerative colitis or Crohn's disease, or a healthy co-twin of an affected twin (not recorded which). CDR3: CASSLRGLTGYTF. The variable domain in full, completed from reference TRBV7-3 and TRBJ1-2, reads GAGVSQTPSNKVTEKGKYVELRCDPISGHTALYWYRQSLGQGPEFLIYFQGTGAADDSGLPNDRFFAVRPEGSVSTLKIQRTERGDSAVYLCASSLRGLTGYTFGSGTRLTVV.